This T cell receptor beta chain was profiled in a study of shared clonotypes between healthy human individuals. Study-wide background: Plates per donor: three CD4 naive, three CD4 memory, two CD8 naive, one CD8 memory.

Germline CDR1 LNHDA, CDR2 SQIVND (reference sequence). The CDR3 consists of 16 residues. V lost 7 bases and J lost 2; bases outside the gene matches: 12. CD45RO negativity and positive selection for CCR7 defined naive CD8 cells, a population that excluded terminally differentiated effector memory CD45RA+ cells. Deep-level running was used for the assay. Sequenced by immunoSEQ multiplex PCR; TCRdb stores in-frame clones only, minus some. The sample shows about 2.1 million clones, 93% of them seen only once. The rearrangement links TRBV19 to TRBJ1-2, with TRBD1 matching over 8 bases. Sequenced input: naive CD8+ T cells from PBMCs. This TCR was sampled from a man aged 18-30 years in good health. Some clones in this sample may be carry-over from other donors' samples. The CDR3 DNA reads TGTGCCAGTACCCCCGTCCGGGACAGGCTGAACTATGGCTACACCTTC. Translated, it gives CASTPVRDRLNYGYTF.